These 6 T cell receptor beta chains share one sample of origin, sequenced in a study of radiotherapy plus CTLA-4 blockade in lung cancer (dated by TCRdb to 2016 to 2019). The library was built by means of the immunoSEQ multiplex PCR assay. Held by TCRdb, this immuneACCESS table contains in-frame sequences only and omits some clones. Under half of the omission traces to an unresolved V gene where checked; the cause of the rest is unknown. The sample records 95,000 to 150,000 clones, 90% of which are singletons. The ten largest clones take up 6.9% of the sample. Material: peripheral blood, obtained from a patient treated with radiotherapy plus ipilimumab. All receptors derive from a human donor with non-small cell lung cancer that progressed on radiotherapy plus ipilimumab.

Note on this clone: At the DNA level, this CDR3 is encoded by other sequences in the same sample as well. The V call is TRBV7-6, the J call TRBJ2-2, with TRBD2 as a possible D gene (6 bases). The CDR3 spans 16 residues. V lost 1 base and J 0 bases, leaving 9 bases between the germline ends. Germline-derived CDR1 and CDR2 are SGHVS and FNYEAQ. CDR3 in DNA: TGTGCCAGCAGCTTAGTTGGGACTCCGAACACCGGGGAGCTGTTTTTT. Residues: CASSLVGTPNTGELFF.

This chain links TRBV29-1 with TRBJ2-1; D is perhaps TRBD1 or TRBD2 (5 bases each). Germline CDR1 SQVTM, CDR2 ANQGSEA. The length of the CDR3 is 13 residues. V gave up 7 bases and J gave up 7 bases, with 17 bases separating them. The CDR3 reads CSARAWGSNEQFF. CDR3 nucleotides: TGCAGCGCAAGAGCGTGGGGGTCTAATGAGCAGTTCTTC.

The J gene is TRBJ1-4, the V gene TRBV4-2; D unclear. Germline CDR1 reads LGHNA; CDR2 reads YNFKEQ. The germline V and J ends were trimmed by 3 bases and 8 bases, with 10 bases remaining between them. The CDR3 is 13 residues long. This chain's CDR3 is CASSQQIWEKLFF. DNA for the CDR3: TGTGCCAGCAGCCAGCAGATTTGGGAAAAACTGTTTTTT.

The chain has TRBV5-1 and TRBJ2-7; 8 nucleotides line up with TRBD1. Germline-derived CDR1 and CDR2 are SGHRS and YFSETQ. This CDR3 is built from 14 residues. Unmatched junction bases numbered 9, after V lost 2 bases and J lost 8 bases. The CDR3 DNA reads TGCGCCAGCAGCTTCCAGGACAGGGAGCGGAAGCAGTACTTC. This sequence encodes CASSFQDRERKQYF.

The V call is TRBV5-4, the J call TRBJ2-1; 9 positions match TRBD2. Trimming cost V 4 bases and J 2 bases; bases outside gene matches: 7. This CDR3 is built from 16 residues. Germline lookup yields CDR1 SGHNT and CDR2 YYREEE (reference sequence). The DNA of the CDR3 is TGTGCCAGCAGCCCTGAGGCGGGAGGGCCCTACAATGAGCAGTTCTTC. Translation: CASSPEAGGPYNEQFF.

The chain uses TRBV6-1 and TRBJ2-5; D is unresolved. Germline CDR1 is MNHNS and CDR2 is SASEGT. The germline V and J ends were trimmed by 6 bases and 5 bases, with 16 bases remaining between them. This CDR3 comprises 14 residues. CDR3 in DNA: TGTGCCAGCAGACTACAGATACCCAGGGAGACCCAGTACTTC. Amino acids: CASRLQIPRETQYF.